These 13 T cell receptor beta chains were all obtained from the same sample, sequenced in a study of cytomegalovirus exposure and HLA in healthy donors (dated by TCRdb to 2016 to 2017). The protocol used for the library was the immunoSEQ multiplex PCR assay. For the multiplex PCR, a mixture combining 60 forward primers for TCR Vbeta segments and 13 reverse primers for TCR Jbeta segments was used. Drawn from immuneACCESS, this table holds only the in-frame rearrangements with V and J called that TCRdb kept. Clones are partly lost; checked studies trace under half to an unresolved V gene and leave the rest unexplained. The sample table holds some 160,000 clones, of which around 73% were seen once. Of the sample, about 1.5% is held by the ten largest clones. Sequencing input: PBMCs. These receptors were obtained from a male donor in good health and CMV-seronegative.

The chain couples TRBV7-2 to TRBJ1-2; 8 positions agree with TRBD1. Germline-derived CDR1 and CDR2 are SGHTA and FQGNSA. V trimming: 5 bases; J trimming: 10 bases; junction bases outside the gene matches: 9. The CDR3 runs to 13 residues. This CDR3 reads CASSTDRQGLYTF. CDR3 nucleotide sequence: TGTGCCAGCAGCACCGACAGACAGGGGCTCTACACCTTC. Complete variable domain (other parts from reference TRBV7-2 and TRBJ1-2): GAGVSQSPSNKVTEKGKDVELRCDPISGHTALYWYRQSLGQGLEFLIYFQGNSAPDKSGLPSDRFSAERTGGSVSTLTIQRTQQEDSAVYLCASSTDRQGLYTFGSGTRLTVV.

J is TRBJ2-7 and V is TRBV4-1; the match to TRBD1 covers 10 bases. The CDR3 runs to 15 residues. Germline CDR1 reads MGHRA; CDR2 reads YSYEKL. With V trimmed by 0 bases and J by 4 bases, 3 bases remained unmatched. This CDR3 reads CASSQDQGQGYEQYF. CDR3 nucleotide sequence: TGCGCCAGCAGCCAAGATCAGGGACAGGGGTACGAGCAGTACTTC.

The chain employs TRBV4-1 and TRBJ1-2, with D perhaps TRBD1 (5 bases). Trimming removed 1 base from V and 8 bases from J, with 14 bases in between. Germline V lookup: CDR1 MGHRA, CDR2 YSYEKL. The CDR3 has 14 amino acids. CDR3 DNA: TGCGCCAGCAGCCAAGGGGGGGGAGGAGGCGGCTACACCTTC. It codes for CASSQGGGGGGYTF.

The chain links TRBV9 to TRBJ1-4, with D perhaps matching TRBD1 (5 bases). V lost 0 bases to trimming and J lost 5 bases, with 11 bases between them. The CDR3 totals 15 residues. Per germline, CDR1 SGDLS and CDR2 YYNGEE. CDR3 DNA sequence: TGTGCCAGCAGCGTAGCTATGGGGCTCAATGAAAAACTGTTTTTT. This gives the protein CASSVAMGLNEKLFF. Full variable domain (outside the CDR3, taken from reference TRBV9 and TRBJ1-4): DSGVTQTPKHLITATGQRVTLRCSPRSGDLSVYWYQQSLDQGLQFLIQYYNGEERAKGNILERFSAQQFPDLHSELNLSSLELGDSALYFCASSVAMGLNEKLFFGSGTQLSVL.

V gene TRBV7-2 combines with J gene TRBJ1-1, with a possible D match to TRBD1 (5 bases). V lost 0 bases and J lost 4, with 9 bases in between. This CDR3 comprises 14 residues. CDR1 and CDR2 from the germline V gene are SGHTA and FQGNSA. The CDR3 loop reads CASSLARGGTEAFF. CDR3 nucleotide sequence: TGTGCCAGCAGCTTAGCCCGGGGGGGCACTGAAGCTTTCTTT.

The rearrangement links TRBV7-2 to TRBJ2-1, with a weak D call TRBD1 (6 bases). The CDR3 is made up of 15 amino acids. Germline V gene lookup returns CDR1 SGHTA and CDR2 FQGNSA. V lost 5 bases and J 3 bases, leaving 14 bases between the germline ends. The DNA for the CDR3 is TGTGCCAGCAGCCCAAGGGGGATCAACTACAATGAGCAGTTCTTC. Protein: CASSPRGINYNEQFF.

This chain joins TRBV2 and TRBJ1-2; 8 nucleotides agree with TRBD1. Trimming took 5 bases from V and 8 from J; bases not matched to a gene: 4. The CDR3 sequence is 12 residues long. CDR1 SNHLY and CDR2 FYNNEI come from the germline V gene. Here the CDR3 DNA reads TGTGCCAGCAGTCAGGGGGCGCCCGGCTACACCTTC. Translation: CASSQGAPGYTF.

The J gene is TRBJ2-1, the V gene TRBV5-1, with 9 bases that match TRBD1. This CDR3 has 14 amino acids. With 1 base clipped from V and 5 bases from J, the junction kept 1 base outside the gene matches. Germline assignment: CDR1 SGHRS and CDR2 YFSETQ. CDR3 sequence reads: CASSLNRGHNEQFF. The CDR3 DNA follows: TGCGCCAGCAGCTTGAACAGGGGGCACAATGAGCAGTTCTTC.

The rearrangement uses TRBV5-6 and TRBJ2-3, with TRBD1 as a possible D gene (6 bases). This CDR3 spans 15 amino acids. Trimming cost V 5 bases and J 3 bases, with 16 bases left between them. Germline CDR1 and CDR2: SGHDT and YYEEEE. The CDR3: CASSMTGGTTDTQYF. CDR3 nucleotide sequence: TGTGCCAGCAGTATGACAGGCGGAACGACAGATACGCAGTATTTT.

This clone was seen more than once but under ten times. The chain is built from TRBV5-1 and TRBJ1-2; 7 bases agree with TRBD1. The CDR3 runs 16 residues. Germline CDR1 is SGHRS and CDR2 is YFSETQ. The J segment lost 4 bases and the V segment lost 2 bases, leaving 11 bases of the junction unmatched. DNA of the CDR3: TGCGCCAGCAGCTTAAACGGCGGACAGGCTTTCTATGGCTACACCTTC. It codes for CASSLNGGQAFYGYTF.

The chain couples TRBV27 to TRBJ2-3; no reliable D call. Germline assignment: CDR1 MNHEY and CDR2 SMNVEV (reference sequence). Trimming left V 7 bases short and J 0 bases short, with 8 bases between. There are 13 residues in the CDR3. CDR3 residues: CASKQSSTDTQYF. The CDR3 region has the DNA TGTGCCAGCAAACAGAGCAGCACAGATACGCAGTATTTT.

CDR3 protein: CASSSGTDSSTDTQYF. The CDR3 DNA reads TGTGCCAGCAGCTCCGGGACAGACTCCAGCACAGATACGCAGTATTTT. The gene calls are TRBV5-8 and TRBJ2-3, with 7 positions matching TRBD1. This CDR3 spans 16 amino acids. The germline gives CDR1 SGHTS, CDR2 YDEGEE. The trim removed 3 bases at V and 0 bases at J, leaving 7 bases unmatched.

The chain combines TRBV27 with TRBJ2-3; 11 nucleotides align to TRBD1. CDR1 is MNHEY and CDR2 is SMNVEV in the germline V gene (reference sequence). The CDR3 spans 16 residues. V lost 6 bases and J lost 3; bases outside the gene matches: 8. CDR3 bases: TGTGCCAGCAGGATCAGGACAGGGGGCTTTACAGATACGCAGTATTTT. It is translated as CASRIRTGGFTDTQYF.